These 17 T cell receptor beta chains were sequenced from one sample in a study of T cells in Graves' hyperthyroidism and ophthalmopathy. It was RNA transcripts that yielded the amplified TCR beta CDR3 regions. The HTBI primer set drove a first-round RT-PCR of the TCR CDR3. MiXCR was run by TCRdb on the multiplex PCR reads, yielding one entry per CDR3 protein. Of roughly 750,000 distinct CDR3 sequences in the sample, about 15% were seen once. Sequencing was done on a sample of blood. These receptor sequences come from a man between 18 and 35 years old with Graves' hyperthyroidism.

This clonotype was detected many times. The chain joins TRBV5-1 to TRBJ2-3, with D possibly matching TRBD2 (7 bases). The V gene lost 4 bases and the J gene lost 3 bases, with 18 bases spanning the gap. CDR1 is SGHRS and CDR2 is YFSETQ in the germline V gene. CDR3 length: 16 amino acids. The CDR3 sequence: CASSPRERGGTDTQYF. The CDR3 DNA reads TGCGCCAGCAGCCCAAGAGAGAGGGGGGGAACAGATACGCAGTATTTT.

This chain uses TRBV3-1 with TRBJ2-7, with D hard to call. The CDR3 is 14 amino acids. V lost 1 base and J 1 base, leaving 8 bases between the germline ends. Per the germline V gene, CDR1 is LGHDT and CDR2 is YNNKEL (reference sequence). The CDR3 here is CASSQVVQSYEQYF. The CDR3 nucleotides are TGTGCCAGCAGCCAAGTCGTACAGTCCTACGAGCAGTACTTC.

This clonotype was seen a few times. The chain is built from TRBV29-1 and TRBJ2-1; D ambiguous. There are 12 residues in the CDR3. Trimming removed 3 bases at V and 8 bases at J, with 11 bases between. Looked up from germline, CDR1 is SQVTM and CDR2 is ANQGSEA. The CDR3 DNA is TGCAGCGTTGAGATACTGGGTGATGAGCAGTTCTTC. It specifies CSVEILGDEQFF.

CDR3 bases: TGTGCCACCAGTGATTTGGGGACAGGGACAGCTTGGGATACGCAGTATTTT. This sequence encodes CATSDLGTGTAWDTQYF. This chain links TRBV24-1 with TRBJ2-3; 9 bases agree with TRBD1. V was pared by 0 bases and J by 6 bases, with 9 bases of the junction left unmatched. CDR3 length: 17 amino acids. Germline CDR1 and CDR2: KGHDR and SFDVKD.

This clonotype was counted many times. The chain has TRBV27 and TRBJ2-1; TRBD2 might be the D (7 bases). Germline CDR1 MNHEY, CDR2 SMNVEV (reference sequence). The CDR3 has 16 amino acids. The V end was cut by 2 bases, the J end by 10 bases, with 21 bases between. As DNA, the CDR3 is TGTGCCAGCAGTTTAATGGGCGGGAGACCGAGGGGGGAGCAGTTCTTC. Translation gives CASSLMGGRPRGEQFF.

This clonotype was observed a handful of times. The V gene is TRBV29-1, the J gene TRBJ2-3, with TRBD1 matching 8 bases. CDR1 is SQVTM and CDR2 is ANQGSEA in the germline V gene. After removal of 6 bases from V and 5 bases from J, the junction contained 19 bases not matched to a gene. The CDR3 has 17 residues. The CDR3 reads CSVDKVLDRGRVDTQYF. CDR3 coding DNA: TGCAGCGTCGATAAGGTCCTAGACAGGGGAAGGGTAGATACGCAGTATTTT.

This clonotype has a count of ten or more. The genes are TRBV27 and TRBJ2-7, with TRBD1 as a possible D gene (6 bases). The CDR3 contains 14 residues. Germline CDR1 reads MNHEY; CDR2 reads SMNVEV (reference sequence). Trimming cost V 7 bases and J 5 bases, with 18 bases left between them. The CDR3: CASKRGGLAHEQYF. The CDR3 bases are TGTGCCAGCAAACGAGGGGGTCTCGCCCACGAGCAGTACTTC.

This chain connects TRBV7-9 to TRBJ2-2; 9 bases map to TRBD1. V was clipped by 3 bases and J by 1 base; unmatched bases: 6. Germline V lookup: CDR1 SEHNR, CDR2 FQNEAQ (reference sequence). The CDR3 has 17 amino acids. For the CDR3, the DNA is TGTGCCAGCAGCTTTCCCGGGACAGGGCTGAACACCGGGGAGCTGTTTTTT. Protein product: CASSFPGTGLNTGELFF.

This sequence joins TRBV29-1 and TRBJ1-1; 8 bases are a match to TRBD1. V trimming: 4 bases; J trimming: 1 base; junction bases outside the gene matches: 5. CDR1 and CDR2 from the germline V gene are SQVTM and ANQGSEA. The CDR3 sequence is 14 residues long. CDR3 bases: TGCAGCGTTGCTACAGGGGGGTCGAACACTGAAGCTTTCTTT. Encoded protein: CSVATGGSNTEAFF.

This clonotype was counted ten times or more. The chain recombines TRBV28 with TRBJ2-2, with a weak D call TRBD2 (7 bases). Trimming cost V 6 bases and J 4 bases, with 15 bases left between them. Germline CDR1 MDHEN, CDR2 SYDVKM. The CDR3 covers 15 residues. The CDR3 nucleotides are TGTGCCAGCAGCCCACCGAGGGGGGGCACCGGGGAGCTGTTTTTT. Translated: CASSPPRGGTGELFF.

This clonotype has ten or more counts. The chain employs TRBV12-3 or TRBV12-4 and TRBJ2-2, with D perhaps TRBD2 (5 bases). Trimming removed 6 bases at V and 2 bases at J, with 7 bases between. The CDR3 runs 13 residues. The CDR3 spells CASRRVNTGELFF. DNA of the CDR3: TGTGCCAGCAGGCGGGTTAACACCGGGGAGCTGTTTTTT.

This clonotype was observed at least ten times. The chain combines TRBV2 with TRBJ2-4; TRBD2 might be the D (5 bases). The CDR3 is 14 amino acids. Trimming shortened V by 3 bases and J by 8 bases, and 14 bases separated the two germline ends. Germline CDR1 is SNHLY and CDR2 is FYNNEI. This chain's CDR3 is CASSDEGARDIQYF. The CDR3 DNA sequence: TGTGCCAGCAGTGACGAGGGAGCGAGAGACATTCAGTACTTC.

This clonotype was observed at least ten times. The chain links TRBV2 to TRBJ1-1; D gene unclear. The CDR3 loop spans 16 amino acids. Germline lookup yields CDR1 SNHLY and CDR2 FYNNEI. V gave up 2 bases and J gave up 8 bases, with 21 bases separating them. As DNA, the CDR3 is TGTGCCAGCAGTGAAAAGGGCCCGGTGGCAATCCGAGAAGCTTTCTTT. This codes for CASSEKGPVAIREAFF.

This clonotype was seen many times. The chain carries TRBV5-1 and TRBJ2-3; D gene unclear. There are 12 residues in the CDR3. Trimming took 0 bases from V and 6 from J, leaving 5 bases between them. Germline loops: CDR1 SGHRS, CDR2 YFSETQ. Written as DNA, the CDR3 is TGCGCCAGCAGCTTGGCCGTCGATACGCAGTATTTT. This translates into CASSLAVDTQYF.

As concerns this clonotype: A much larger clone lies a single base off, so this may be a read error. The V and J genes are TRBV28 and TRBJ2-7, with 8 bases aligning to TRBD1. The CDR3 totals 14 residues. The germline CDR1 and CDR2 sequences are MDHEN and SYDVKM. CDR3 protein: CASSLGQVSYEQHF. DNA for the CDR3: TGTGCCAGCAGTTTGGGACAGGTCTCCTACGAGCAGCACTTC.

Only a few counts were recorded for this clonotype. The chain recombines TRBV12-3 or TRBV12-4 with TRBJ2-5, with D possibly matching TRBD1 (5 bases). There are 14 residues in the CDR3. Trimming took off 6 bases at V and 5 bases at J, with 16 bases between the two ends. In nucleotides, the CDR3 is TGTGCCAGCAGAAAGGACAACGTAAGGGAGACCCAGTACTTC. Its protein is CASRKDNVRETQYF.

The chain uses TRBV10-3 and TRBJ1-5; D gene ambiguous. The CDR3 covers 13 residues. The V and J ends lost 3 bases and 7 bases respectively, with 10 bases between them. Germline CDR1 and CDR2: ENHRY and SYGVKD. The CDR3, as DNA: TGTGCCATCAGTGAAGGGCAGACGCAGCCCCAGCATTTT. Amino acids: CAISEGQTQPQHF.